One sample yielded the 28 T cell receptor beta chains listed below, sequenced in a study of T-cell reconstitution after alpha-beta-depleted transplantation in children. The library targeted TCRbeta and was prepared with unique molecular identifiers. TCRdb processed the PCR reads anew with MiXCR; each CDR3 protein has one entry. This table has under 50,000 distinct CDR3 sequences, around 9% appearing once. Sequenced here: PBMCs, mostly from graft donor cells, sampled 60 days after TCRalphabeta/CD19-depleted stem cell transplant. These receptors all come from a male patient between 2 and 10 years old who had a stem cell transplant for chronic granulomatous disease, so the T cells may come from the graft donor.

This clonotype was seen ten or more times. This chain connects TRBV3-1 to TRBJ2-3; D is ambiguous. Deletions cut 0 bases from V and 5 bases from J, with 12 bases between. This CDR3 region has 15 residues. Germline CDR1 is LGHDT and CDR2 is YNNKEL (reference sequence). This CDR3 is CASSQDGVGGDTQYF. The CDR3 region has the DNA TGTGCCAGCAGCCAAGATGGGGTAGGTGGAGATACGCAGTATTTT.

This clonotype was seen ten or more times. The rearrangement joins TRBV3-1 to TRBJ2-5, with 8 bases lining up with TRBD2. This CDR3 region has 16 residues. The V gene's germline CDR1 is LGHDT and CDR2 YNNKEL (reference sequence). Trimming cost V 2 bases and J 5 bases; bases outside gene matches: 10. CDR3 nucleotides: TGTGCCAGCAGCCAAACCGGGGGGGGAGCGGGTGAGACCCAGTACTTC. This sequence encodes CASSQTGGGAGETQYF.

This clonotype was counted at least ten times. The chain couples TRBV9 to TRBJ2-2; no clear D. Looked up from germline, CDR1 is SGDLS and CDR2 is YYNGEE. Trimming stripped 3 bases from V and 4 bases from J, with 13 bases between. The CDR3 covers 15 residues. The CDR3 region is CASSGGRSPTGELFF. The CDR3 bases are TGTGCCAGCAGCGGAGGTCGAAGCCCCACCGGGGAGCTGTTTTTT.

The J gene is TRBJ2-7, the V gene TRBV20-1; TRBD2 matches 9 bases. The length of the CDR3 is 16 residues. V dropped 1 base and J dropped 5; count of bases not matched to a gene: 12. Per germline, CDR1 DFQATT and CDR2 SNEGSKA (reference sequence). The CDR3 DNA sequence: TGCAGTGCTAGAGGTCTAAGGCTAGCGGGGAATGACGAGCAGTACTTC. Protein sequence: CSARGLRLAGNDEQYF.

Concerning this clonotype itself: A single base separates this from a much larger clone, so it may be a read error. The conserved phenylalanine or tryptophan is not found at the CDR3 terminus, so this likely reflects a read error. This sequence joins TRBV12-3 or TRBV12-4 and TRBJ1-2, with D hard to call. Trimming cost V 6 bases and J 8 bases, with 19 bases left between them. The CDR3 sequence is 14 residues long. The CDR3 coding sequence is TGTGCCAGCAGCCTAATCGAGTTCGAGGCCGGCTACACCCTC. Amino acid sequence: CASSLIEFEAGYTL.

The V call is TRBV27, the J call TRBJ2-5; a possible D gene is TRBD1 (6 bases). In germline, CDR1 is MNHEY, CDR2 SMNVEV (reference sequence). Trimming cost V 0 bases and J 4 bases, with 12 bases left between them. This CDR3 spans 15 amino acids. This CDR3 reads CASSLSRTARETQYF. CDR3 nucleotide sequence: TGTGCCAGCAGTTTATCACGGACAGCTCGAGAGACCCAGTACTTC.

The V and J genes are TRBV7-9 and TRBJ2-7; TRBD2 matches at 14 bases. With 6 bases clipped from V and 4 bases from J, the junction kept 8 bases outside the gene matches. This CDR3 has 16 amino acids. From germline, CDR1 is SEHNR and CDR2 FQNEAQ (reference sequence). This CDR3 reads CASRPPRLAGGYEQYF. The DNA for the CDR3 is TGTGCCAGCAGACCCCCTCGACTAGCGGGAGGGTACGAGCAGTACTTC.

The sample holds many counts of this clonotype. The chain has TRBV11-2 and TRBJ2-5; D is possibly TRBD2 (6 bases). The ends were cut back, 1 base at V and 5 bases at J, with 8 bases in the middle. The CDR3 has 13 residues. In germline, CDR1 is SGHAT, CDR2 FQNNGV. Here the CDR3 reads CASSLVGRETQYF. In nucleotides, the CDR3 is TGTGCCAGCAGCTTAGTGGGGAGGGAGACCCAGTACTTC.

This clonotype appeared many times. This chain uses TRBV3-1 with TRBJ2-7; weak D call: TRBD2 (5 bases). Germline CDR1 LGHDT, CDR2 YNNKEL (reference sequence). The CDR3 spans 15 residues. V shed 3 bases and J shed 3 bases, with 15 bases lying between them. Written as DNA, the CDR3 is TGTGCCAGCAGCCATACGGGGTTCCCCGTCTACGAGCAGTACTTC. It encodes CASSHTGFPVYEQYF.

The J gene is TRBJ1-4, the V gene TRBV7-9; D is undetermined. CDR1 and CDR2 from the germline V gene are SEHNR and FQNEAQ (reference sequence). The CDR3 totals 15 residues. V was cut by 4 bases and J by 6 bases, with 15 bases left in between. CDR3 in DNA: TGTGCCAGCAGCTCGGCAGCCGCAGGCGATGAAAAACTGTTTTTT. It translates to CASSSAAAGDEKLFF.

The V gene is TRBV12-5, the J gene TRBJ2-7; a possible D gene is TRBD2 (6 bases). CDR1 is LGHNT, CDR2 FRNRAP, per germline. Trimming removed 4 bases at V and 0 bases at J, with 16 bases between. The CDR3 spans 16 residues. The CDR3: CASGCGGRVNSYEQYF. The DNA of the CDR3 is TGTGCTAGTGGTTGTGGGGGGAGAGTGAACTCCTACGAGCAGTACTTC.

This clonotype has a count of ten or more. The V and J genes are TRBV5-1 and TRBJ2-3, with a tentative D call TRBD2 (5 bases). V dropped 2 bases and J dropped 1 base, with 11 bases sitting between them. The CDR3 loop spans 15 amino acids. The germline CDR1 and CDR2 sequences are SGHRS and YFSETQ. The CDR3 is CASSLRVGGTDTQYF. CDR3 bases: TGCGCCAGCAGCTTAAGGGTCGGGGGCACAGATACGCAGTATTTT.

This clonotype came up a few times. The CDR3 sequence: CASSLAGQGPGANVLTF. The CDR3 coding sequence is TGCGCCAGCAGCTTGGCGGGACAGGGGCCTGGGGCCAACGTCCTGACTTTC. The chain couples TRBV5-1 to TRBJ2-6, with TRBD1 matching over 10 bases. The V gene end was trimmed by 0 bases and the J gene end by 2 bases; junction bases not matched to a gene: 2. This CDR3 region has 17 residues. Germline CDR1 and CDR2: SGHRS and YFSETQ.

This clonotype came up many times. The rearrangement joins TRBV7-9 to TRBJ2-2; no definite D call. The CDR3 totals 17 residues. V lost 4 bases, J lost 2 bases, and 17 bases lay in between. The germline V gene encodes CDR1 SEHNR and CDR2 FQNEAQ (reference sequence). CDR3 nucleotides: TGTGCCAGCAGCTCACCCTCGGATAGAATCAACACCGGGGAGCTGTTTTTT. It yields the protein CASSSPSDRINTGELFF. The whole variable domain, filled in from reference TRBV7-9 and TRBJ2-2, reads DTGVSQNPRHKITKRGQNVTFRCDPISEHNRLYWYRQTLGQGPEFLTYFQNEAQLEKSRLLSDRFSAERPKGSFSTLEIQRTEQGDSAMYLCASSSPSDRINTGELFFGEGSRLTVL.

This clonotype was recorded at least ten times. The chain links TRBV20-1 to TRBJ2-1; D may be TRBD2 (6 bases). Trimming cost V 5 bases and J 8 bases, with 16 bases left between them. In germline, CDR1 is DFQATT, CDR2 SNEGSKA (reference sequence). The CDR3 is 13 amino acids. This CDR3 is CSAGPREYDEQFF. The CDR3 bases are TGCAGTGCTGGACCTCGGGAGTACGATGAGCAGTTCTTC.

This clonotype was observed at least ten times. The rearrangement uses TRBV7-6 and TRBJ2-5; tentatively, D is TRBD1 (5 bases). Germline V gives CDR1 SGHVS, CDR2 FNYEAQ. This CDR3 contains 15 residues. V lost 5 bases and J 0 bases, leaving 13 bases between the germline ends. CDR3 residues: CASSRSQGYQETQYF. CDR3 coding DNA: TGTGCCAGCAGCAGGTCCCAGGGTTACCAAGAGACCCAGTACTTC.

There are many counts of this clonotype. The chain is built from TRBV20-1 and TRBJ2-5, with 14 bases fitting TRBD2. Germline trimming cut 5 bases from V and 3 bases from J; bases unmatched to any gene: 11. Germline loops: CDR1 DFQATT, CDR2 SNEGSKA (reference sequence). The CDR3 loop spans 17 amino acids. CDR3 sequence reads: CSARSILGLAGEETQYF. In DNA form, the CDR3 reads TGCAGTGCTCGTTCGATCCTGGGACTAGCGGGAGAAGAGACCCAGTACTTC.

This clonotype was recorded at least ten times. The gene calls are TRBV12-3 or TRBV12-4 and TRBJ2-5; TRBD2 matches at 7 bases. The V and J ends lost 6 bases and 4 bases, in that order; junction bases with no gene match: 5. The CDR3 extends over 13 amino acids. Written as DNA, the CDR3 is TGTGCCAGCAGCCTTTGGGGGGGAGAGACCCAGTACTTC. Protein: CASSLWGGETQYF.

This clonotype was detected ten times or more. The V and J genes are TRBV28 and TRBJ2-1; 8 bases fit TRBD2. Losses at the gene ends were 7 bases for V and 3 bases for J; bases not matched to a gene: 11. Germline V gives CDR1 MDHEN, CDR2 SYDVKM. The CDR3 contains 16 residues. CDR3 region: CASIKVAGTYYNEQFF. CDR3 nucleotide sequence: TGTGCCAGCATCAAAGTAGCGGGGACTTACTACAATGAGCAGTTCTTC.

This clonotype was counted at least ten times. The genes are TRBV10-3 and TRBJ1-2; TRBD1 matches 8 bases. Germline V gene data show CDR1 as ENHRY and CDR2 as SYGVKD. The CDR3 spans 15 residues. J gave up 4 bases and V 0 bases, and 4 bases lay outside the gene matches. CDR3 amino acids: CAISESAGGRYGYTF. The CDR3 region has the DNA TGTGCCATCAGTGAGTCGGCAGGGGGCCGCTATGGCTACACCTTC.

This clonotype was recorded many times. The chain combines TRBV3-1 with TRBJ2-6; perhaps D is TRBD1 or TRBD2 (5 bases each). CDR1 is LGHDT, CDR2 YNNKEL, per germline (reference sequence). The CDR3 has 16 amino acids. V lost 0 bases, J lost 0 bases, and 6 bases lay in between. CDR3 in DNA: TGTGCCAGCAGCCAAGATGGGGGCTCTGGGGCCAACGTCCTGACTTTC. Its protein product is CASSQDGGSGANVLTF.

In this sample, this clonotype turned up a few times. The chain is built from TRBV11-2 and TRBJ2-6; D is ambiguous. Germline CDR1 and CDR2: SGHAT and FQNNGV. V dropped 3 bases and J dropped 4 bases, with 10 bases sitting between them. This CDR3 is 15 amino acids long. DNA for the CDR3: TGTGCCAGCAGCTTCATGGGGTCCGGGGCCAACGTCCTGACTTTC. Amino acids: CASSFMGSGANVLTF.

This clonotype was counted between two and nine times. This chain connects TRBV7-9 to TRBJ2-6, with D unclear. The CDR3 sequence is 12 residues long. Germline CDR1 SEHNR, CDR2 FQNEAQ (reference sequence). Trimming removed 5 bases at V and 3 bases at J, with 2 bases between. The CDR3 spells CASSLGANVLTF. DNA of the CDR3: TGTGCCAGCAGCCTTGGGGCCAACGTCCTGACTTTC.

This clonotype has at least ten counts. The chain carries TRBV18 and TRBJ2-7; 8 nucleotides match TRBD1. Per the germline V gene, CDR1 is KGHSH and CDR2 is LQKENI. Losses at the gene ends were 3 bases for V and 6 bases for J; bases not matched to a gene: 4. This CDR3 spans 13 amino acids. The CDR3 nucleotides read TGTGCCAGCTCACCCGGGACAGGTCTCGAGCAGTACTTC. Amino acid sequence: CASSPGTGLEQYF.

A single count supports this clonotype. This may be a read error, as it is one base from a much larger clone. The chain links TRBV3-1 to TRBJ2-7; TRBD1 matches 10 bases. This CDR3 has 15 amino acids. Germline CDR1 LGHDT, CDR2 YNNKEL (reference sequence). The DNA of the CDR3 is TGTGCCAGCTGCCAAGGATCGACAGGGGGCAGGGAGCAGTACTTC. Protein: CASCQGSTGGREQYF.

The V and J genes are TRBV5-6 and TRBJ2-7, with 7 bases lining up with TRBD1. The CDR3 has 12 amino acids. Germline CDR1 reads SGHDT; CDR2 reads YYEEEE. The V gene end was trimmed by 4 bases and the J gene end by 3 bases; junction bases not matched to a gene: 1. CDR3 sequence reads: CASSRTGYEQYF. The CDR3, as DNA: TGTGCCAGCAGCCGGACAGGCTACGAGCAGTACTTC.

This clonotype was counted a few times. The chain combines TRBV10-3 with TRBJ2-1; TRBD2 matches at 8 bases. The length of the CDR3 is 15 residues. CDR1 is ENHRY and CDR2 is SYGVKD in the germline V gene. Trimming took 10 bases from V and 9 from J; bases not matched to a gene: 17. The CDR3 DNA follows: TGTGCCACCAGAACCAATAGCGGGACTTTAGGTGAGCAGTTCTTC. Translation: CATRTNSGTLGEQFF.

This clonotype has at least ten counts. The chain joins TRBV18 to TRBJ2-5; D remains ambiguous. This CDR3 contains 12 residues. Trimming pared 3 bases from V and 2 bases from J, leaving 4 bases between. Looked up from germline, CDR1 is KGHSH and CDR2 is LQKENI. CDR3 protein: CASSPEQETQYF. The CDR3 DNA reads as TGTGCCAGCTCACCCGAACAAGAGACCCAGTACTTC.